This T cell receptor (beta chain) appears in the sequencing data of a study of a mutant IDH1 vaccine in newly diagnosed glioma. Across the whole study: Pretreatment consisted of radiotherapy, temozolomide, or both, with most receiving both. Overall study findings and caveats: Variations in leading peripheral T cell clonotypes appeared to have no connection with pseudoprogression.

The V gene end was trimmed by 3 bases and the J gene end by 5 bases; junction bases not matched to a gene: 9. Germline CDR1 and CDR2: ENHRY and SYGVKD. The CDR3 extends over 16 amino acids. Points on this clone: Its antigen is not identified.

The method was immunoSEQ multiplex PCR; TCRdb's version includes in-frame clones alone and lacks a portion of them. The sample yields tens of thousands of clones, around 80% seen once. Sample time point: baseline, week 1 (first vaccination visit). The sample's treatment: pre-vaccination baseline after standard-of-care therapy. The receptor was derived from a woman aged 40-49 years with glioma. The genes are TRBV10-3 and TRBJ2-4, with 8 positions matching TRBD2. The sequencing here drew on PBMCs, taken from a glioma patient treated with radiotherapy, temozolomide or both. The CDR3 DNA sequence: TGTGCCATCAGTGATGAACGGCGGGGGGCCCAAAACATTCAGTACTTC. Translated, it gives CAISDERRGAQNIQYF.